One sample yielded the 20 T cell receptor beta chains listed below, sequenced in a study of blood T cell repertoires in COVID-19. The method was immunoSEQ multiplex PCR; TCRdb's version includes in-frame clones alone and lacks a portion of them. The sample records over 200,000 clones, about 86% being singletons. Source material: peripheral blood. The receptors come from a man aged 50 or older with active or convalescent COVID-19.

The chain has TRBV9 and TRBJ1-2; D is unresolved. The germline gives CDR1 SGDLS, CDR2 YYNGEE. This CDR3 has 14 residues. Trimming removed 4 bases at V and 0 bases at J, with 10 bases between. The chain's CDR3 is CASSRGSTNYGYTF. The CDR3 DNA reads as TGTGCCAGCAGCCGCGGCAGTACTAACTATGGCTACACCTTC.

The rearrangement joins TRBV6-5 to TRBJ1-6; possibly TRBD1 for D (5 bases). CDR1 and CDR2 (germline): MNHEY, SVGAGI. With 2 bases removed from V and 7 bases from J, the gap between germline ends came to 6 bases. This CDR3 is 13 amino acids long. The CDR3 DNA sequence: TGTGCCAGCAGTTACAGGGGCAATTCACCCCTCCACTTT. Translation gives CASSYRGNSPLHF.

The V gene is TRBV7-2, the J gene TRBJ2-7; D possibly corresponds to TRBD2 (6 bases). Trimming left V 4 bases short and J 4 bases short, with 14 bases between. This CDR3 is 14 amino acids long. Germline-derived CDR1 and CDR2 are SGHTA and FQGNSA. The CDR3 DNA reads TGTGCCAGCAGCTCCTCTGGGGGGAGATACGAGCAGTACTTC. It codes for CASSSSGGRYEQYF.

V and J are TRBV3-1 (or the pseudogene TRBV3-2) and TRBJ2-1; 9 bases line up with TRBD2. J gave up 4 bases and V 4 bases, and 5 bases lay outside the gene matches. The V gene's germline CDR1 is LGHDT and CDR2 YNNKEL (reference sequence). The CDR3 totals 15 residues. CDR3 region: CASSPDLAGYNEQFF. Written as DNA, the CDR3 is TGTGCCAGCAGCCCCGACCTAGCGGGGTACAATGAGCAGTTCTTC.

CDR3 residues: CASSTQAGRSSGNTIYF. In DNA form, the CDR3 reads TGTGCCAGCAGCACTCAGGCAGGGCGAAGCTCTGGAAACACCATATATTTT. This chain connects TRBV28 to TRBJ1-3, with D possibly matching TRBD1 (5 bases). The CDR3 covers 17 residues. V was cut by 6 bases and J by 0 bases, with 18 bases left in between. From germline, CDR1 is MDHEN and CDR2 SYDVKM.

CDR3 amino acids: CASSQSETRTETYNEQFF. The CDR3 DNA reads as TGCGCCAGCAGTCAATCGGAGACTCGGACAGAAACCTACAATGAGCAGTTCTTC. The chain has TRBV23-1 and TRBJ2-1, with a tentative D call TRBD1 (6 bases). TRBV23-1 is placed among ORFs of uncertain function. The CDR3 has 18 amino acids. The germline V and J ends were trimmed by 0 bases and 2 bases, with 17 bases remaining between them.

The chain recombines TRBV30 with TRBJ1-2, with D maybe TRBD1 (6 bases). V lost 1 base and J 1 base, leaving 10 bases between the germline ends. From germline, CDR1 is GTSNPN and CDR2 SVGIG (reference sequence). The CDR3 is 14 amino acids. For the CDR3, the DNA is TGTGCCTGGAGTGCAACAGGGAGTAACTATGGCTACACCTTC. As protein: CAWSATGSNYGYTF.

This chain uses TRBV4-3 with TRBJ2-7; TRBD1 matches 9 bases. Unmatched junction bases numbered 15, after V lost 4 bases and J lost 5 bases. CDR3 length: 17 amino acids. In germline, CDR1 is LGHNA, CDR2 YSLEER. Written as DNA, the CDR3 is TGCGCCAGCAGCCCCGGCGCTAGGGACAGGGTGGGCCACGAGCAGTACTTC. Encoded protein: CASSPGARDRVGHEQYF.

This sequence joins TRBV4-1 and TRBJ1-2, with D maybe TRBD1 (6 bases). Germline loops: CDR1 MGHRA, CDR2 YSYEKL. There are 16 residues in the CDR3. V gave up 0 bases and J gave up 5 bases, with 16 bases separating them. CDR3 amino acids: CASSQDPTGNLYGYTF. CDR3 sequence (DNA): TGCGCCAGCAGCCAAGATCCAACAGGGAATCTGTATGGCTACACCTTC.

V usage is TRBV18 and J usage is TRBJ1-3; TRBD1 is a possible D gene (6 bases). Germline loops: CDR1 KGHSH, CDR2 LQKENI. CDR3 length: 15 amino acids. Trimming shortened V by 3 bases and J by 2 bases, and 11 bases separated the two germline ends. Written as DNA, the CDR3 is TGTGCCAGCTCACCTCCCGGGACAACTGGAAACACCATATATTTT. Translation: CASSPPGTTGNTIYF.

This chain joins TRBV7-2 and TRBJ1-6; maybe TRBD1 (5 bases). The CDR3 has 15 amino acids. Per the germline V gene, CDR1 is SGHTA and CDR2 is FQGNSA. V lost 1 base and J 9 bases, leaving 13 bases between the germline ends. For the CDR3, the DNA is TGTGCCAGCAGCTTAGAAAGGGGATCGGTTTCACCCCTCCACTTT. It specifies CASSLERGSVSPLHF. Filled out from reference TRBV7-2 and TRBJ1-6, the complete variable domain reads GAGVSQSPSNKVTEKGKDVELRCDPISGHTALYWYRQSLGQGLEFLIYFQGNSAPDKSGLPSDRFSAERTGGSVSTLTIQRTQQEDSAVYLCASSLERGSVSPLHFGNGTRLTVT.

The V call is TRBV14, the J call TRBJ2-3, with TRBD2 identical over 10 bases. Germline CDR1 and CDR2: SGHDN and FVKESK. The CDR3 is 17 residues long. With 4 bases clipped from V and 1 base from J, the junction kept 8 bases outside the gene matches. CDR3 in amino acids: CASSPLRGTSGTDTQYF. The CDR3 DNA follows: TGTGCCAGCAGCCCCCTCCGGGGGACTAGCGGCACAGATACGCAGTATTTT. Complete variable domain (other parts from reference TRBV14 and TRBJ2-3): EAGVTQFPSHSVIEKGQTVTLRCDPISGHDNLYWYRRVMGKEIKFLLHFVKESKQDESGMPNNRFLAERTGGTYSTLKVQPAELEDSGVYFCASSPLRGTSGTDTQYFGPGTRLTVL.

The chain combines TRBV6-6 with TRBJ2-7; 10 bases align to TRBD2. CDR1 and CDR2 from the germline V gene are MNHNY and SVGAGI (reference sequence). J was trimmed by 6 bases and V by 2 bases; bases with no gene match: 10. The CDR3 extends over 16 amino acids. This chain's CDR3 is CASSYKSGGAHGEQYF. The CDR3 DNA follows: TGTGCCAGCAGTTACAAAAGCGGGGGGGCCCACGGCGAGCAGTACTTC.

This sequence joins TRBV5-4 and TRBJ2-7; D might be TRBD2 (6 bases). The germline V gene has CDR1 SGHNT and CDR2 YYREEE (reference sequence). This CDR3 comprises 11 residues. With 7 bases removed from V and 12 bases from J, the gap between germline ends came to 17 bases. The CDR3 DNA reads TGTGCCAGCGGTCGCGGGGCAGTACTGTACTTC. It encodes CASGRGAVLYF.

V gene TRBV7-6 combines with J gene TRBJ1-3; D is undetermined. CDR3 size: 14 residues. V gave up 1 base and J gave up 1 base, with 5 bases separating them. Looked up from germline, CDR1 is SGHVS and CDR2 is FNYEAQ. CDR3: CASSLETSGNTIYF. In DNA form, the CDR3 reads TGTGCCAGCAGCTTAGAGACTTCTGGAAACACCATATATTTT.

The genes are TRBV6-4 and TRBJ1-6, with TRBD1 matching over 7 bases. This CDR3 spans 13 amino acids. With 2 bases clipped from V and 8 bases from J, the junction kept 0 bases outside the gene matches. The germline V gene has CDR1 MRHNA and CDR2 SNTAGT. As DNA, the CDR3 is TGTGCCAGCAGTGACGACAGGGATTCACCCCTCCACTTT. Its translation is CASSDDRDSPLHF.

This chain joins TRBV9 and TRBJ2-1; perhaps TRBD2 as D (6 bases). Germline CDR1 is SGDLS and CDR2 is YYNGEE. V dropped 0 bases and J dropped 4 bases, with 17 bases sitting between them. This CDR3 contains 17 residues. The CDR3 loop reads CASSVGEKAGGYNEQFF. CDR3 DNA: TGTGCCAGCAGCGTAGGAGAGAAGGCTGGGGGGTACAATGAGCAGTTCTTC.

The genes are TRBV29-1 and TRBJ2-7; TRBD1 matches at 7 bases. With V trimmed by 4 bases and J by 6 bases, 12 bases remained unmatched. Per the germline V gene, CDR1 is SQVTM and CDR2 is ANQGSEA. The CDR3 length is 14 residues. The CDR3 region has the DNA TGCAGCGTTGCCTACGTGGGACAGAGGGTCGAGCAGTACTTC. It specifies CSVAYVGQRVEQYF.

The CDR3 region has the DNA TGTGCCAGCAGCCCGGGACTAGCCGGAGGGGAGCTGTTTTTT. It translates to CASSPGLAGGELFF. The V and J genes are TRBV6-5 and TRBJ2-2; 9 bases map to TRBD2. V lost 6 bases and J lost 8; bases outside the gene matches: 7. CDR1 is MNHEY and CDR2 is SVGAGI in the germline V gene. The CDR3 spans 14 residues.

This clone was seen only once. The chain recombines TRBV27 with TRBJ2-5; D might be TRBD2 (5 bases). Germline V gene lookup returns CDR1 MNHEY and CDR2 SMNVEV (reference sequence). The V end lost 3 bases, the J end lost 7 bases, and 12 bases lay between the germline ends. The CDR3 runs to 13 residues. CDR3 bases: TGTGCCAGCAGTTTCCCCGGGGTTGGGACCCAGTACTTC. Its translation: CASSFPGVGTQYF.